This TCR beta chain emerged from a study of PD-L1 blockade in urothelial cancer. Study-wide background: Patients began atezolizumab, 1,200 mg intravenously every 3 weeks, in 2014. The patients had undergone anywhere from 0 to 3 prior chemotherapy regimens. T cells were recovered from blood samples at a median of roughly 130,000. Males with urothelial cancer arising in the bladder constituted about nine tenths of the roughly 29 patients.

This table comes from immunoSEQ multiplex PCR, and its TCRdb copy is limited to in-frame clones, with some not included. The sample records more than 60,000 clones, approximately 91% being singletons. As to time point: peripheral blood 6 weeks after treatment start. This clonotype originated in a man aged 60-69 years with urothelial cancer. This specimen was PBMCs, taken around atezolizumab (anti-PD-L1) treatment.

CDR3 DNA: TGTGCCAGTGCGATAAAGGACAGCCTCCCAAGAGGGGGCTACACCTTC. This encodes CASAIKDSLPRGGYTF. The chain links TRBV19 to TRBJ1-2, with D possibly TRBD1 on 6 matching bases. CDR3 size: 16 residues. The germline V gene encodes CDR1 LNHDA and CDR2 SQIVND (reference sequence). V lost 8 bases to trimming and J lost 8 bases, with 27 bases between them.